The 27 T cell receptor beta chains below come from one sample, sequenced in a study of blood T cell repertoires in COVID-19. Profiling relied on immunoSEQ multiplex PCR, and the TCRdb table lists in-frame clones only, not all of them. Counted here are 150,000 to 200,000 clones, just over 85% occurring once; the ten biggest clones make up roughly 9%. The specimen was PBMCs or T cells enriched from blood (not recorded which). These receptors were obtained from a woman aged 18-29 years who had recovered from COVID-19.

The chain is built from TRBV11-2 and TRBJ1-3, with 9 positions matching TRBD1. There are 14 residues in the CDR3. Trimming at V came to 6 bases and at J to 4 bases, leaving 4 bases not matched to a gene. In germline, CDR1 is SGHAT, CDR2 FQNNGV. CDR3 sequence reads: CASRRQGEGNTIYF. The CDR3 nucleotides are TGTGCCAGCAGGAGACAGGGGGAAGGAAACACCATATATTTT.

The chain has TRBV9 and TRBJ2-2; 10 nucleotides match TRBD2. This CDR3 has 16 residues. V lost 4 bases to trimming and J lost 3 bases; unmatched junction nucleotides: 6. In germline, CDR1 is SGDLS, CDR2 YYNGEE. The CDR3 loop reads CASSLSGRADTGELFF. As DNA, the CDR3 is TGTGCCAGCAGCCTAAGCGGGAGGGCCGACACCGGGGAGCTGTTTTTT.

V is TRBV30 and J is TRBJ2-5; 12 nucleotides align to TRBD2. The CDR3 totals 18 residues. V trimming: 5 bases; J trimming: 5 bases; junction bases outside the gene matches: 18. The germline V gene has CDR1 GTSNPN and CDR2 SVGIG (reference sequence). This CDR3 is CAWGLRLAGEVFRETQYF. In nucleotides, the CDR3 is TGTGCCTGGGGCCTTAGACTAGCGGGAGAGGTGTTTCGGGAGACCCAGTACTTC.

This chain joins TRBV28 and TRBJ2-7; 9 bases align to TRBD1. The CDR3 totals 14 residues. V was pared by 6 bases and J by 2 bases, with 5 bases of the junction left unmatched. CDR1 and CDR2 (germline): MDHEN, SYDVKM. The DNA of the CDR3 is TGTGCCAGCAGGTGGGACAGGGTGGCCTACGAGCAGTACTTC. This codes for CASRWDRVAYEQYF.

The V gene is TRBV5-4, the J gene TRBJ2-1; 8 bases are shared with TRBD2. This CDR3 spans 16 amino acids. Germline V gene data show CDR1 as SGHNT and CDR2 as YYREEE (reference sequence). After removal of 1 base from V and 5 bases from J, the junction contained 8 bases not matched to a gene. The chain's CDR3 is CASSLRVTGGHNEQFF. The DNA of the CDR3 is TGTGCCAGCAGCTTGCGAGTCACGGGGGGGCACAATGAGCAGTTCTTC. Complete variable domain (other parts from reference TRBV5-4 and TRBJ2-1): ETGVTQSPTHLIKTRGQQVTLRCSSQSGHNTVSWYQQALGQGPQFIFQYYREEENGRGNFPPRFSGLQFPNYSSELNVNALELDDSALYLCASSLRVTGGHNEQFFGPGTRLTVL.

CDR3 bases: TGTGCCAGCAGCTTATCCGGACAGGGGCGTGAAAAACTGTTTTTT. This encodes CASSLSGQGREKLFF. This chain connects TRBV7-9 to TRBJ1-4; 9 bases agree with TRBD1. CDR1 is SEHNR and CDR2 is FQNEAQ in the germline V gene (reference sequence). V trimming: 2 bases; J trimming: 7 bases; junction bases outside the gene matches: 5. The CDR3 has 15 amino acids.

The J gene is TRBJ2-3, the V gene TRBV28, with 8 bases matching TRBD1. The CDR3 sequence is 16 residues long. V was pared by 6 bases and J by 1 base, with 9 bases of the junction left unmatched. In germline, CDR1 is MDHEN, CDR2 SYDVKM. CDR3 protein: CASRMRTGTGTDTQYF. The CDR3 DNA follows: TGTGCCAGCAGAATGAGGACAGGGACCGGCACAGATACGCAGTATTTT.

The V and J genes are TRBV19 and TRBJ2-1; D possibly corresponds to TRBD2 (5 bases). V lost 1 base to trimming and J lost 6 bases, with 10 bases between them. The CDR3 sequence is 14 residues long. Germline V gene lookup returns CDR1 LNHDA and CDR2 SQIVND (reference sequence). The CDR3 sequence: CASSIAGNVNEQFF. The DNA for the CDR3 is TGTGCCAGTAGTATAGCCGGGAATGTCAATGAGCAGTTCTTC.

CDR3 nucleotide sequence: TGCGCCAGCAGTGAGTCCAGGGTTGTGGCACCCCTCCACTTT. Translation: CASSESRVVAPLHF. The chain links TRBV10-2 to TRBJ1-6; D may be TRBD1 (5 bases). Germline CDR1 WSHSY, CDR2 SAAADI. This CDR3 is built from 14 residues. V was clipped by 0 bases and J by 11 bases, with 11 bases between them.

V gene TRBV5-8 combines with J gene TRBJ1-5; 7 bases agree with TRBD1. V lost 4 bases to trimming and J lost 5 bases; unmatched junction nucleotides: 9. CDR3 length: 15 amino acids. The germline gives CDR1 SGHTS, CDR2 YDEGEE. DNA of the CDR3: TGTGCCAGCAGCCCTGGGACAGCAAATCATCAGCCCCAGCATTTT. It encodes CASSPGTANHQPQHF.

V usage is TRBV15 and J usage is TRBJ2-3, with TRBD1 identical over 8 bases. V lost 1 base, J lost 5 bases, and 8 bases stayed unmatched. Germline V CDR1 and CDR2: LNHNV, YYDKDF (reference sequence). The CDR3 spans 16 residues. As DNA, the CDR3 is TGTGCCACCAGCAGAGCCCCTGGACAGGGTAGAGATACGCAGTATTTT. This sequence encodes CATSRAPGQGRDTQYF.

V is TRBV7-3 and J is TRBJ2-1; 8 bases agree with TRBD2. The J segment lost 6 bases and the V segment lost 5 bases, leaving 9 bases of the junction unmatched. The CDR3 sequence is 15 residues long. The germline V gene has CDR1 SGHTA and CDR2 FQGTGA. CDR3 protein: CASSPSGPPSNEQFF. The CDR3 DNA is TGTGCCAGCAGCCCTAGCGGGCCTCCATCCAATGAGCAGTTCTTC.

V gene TRBV20-1 combines with J gene TRBJ2-1; D remains ambiguous. CDR3 size: 11 residues. The germline V gene encodes CDR1 DFQATT and CDR2 SNEGSKA (reference sequence). CDR3 in amino acids: CSATRMGEQFF. Written as DNA, the CDR3 is TGCAGCGCCACCAGGATGGGTGAGCAGTTCTTC.

This clone was seen only once. The CDR3 DNA reads as TGCGCCAGCAGCCAGAGACAGGGCTATGGCTACACCTTC. This codes for CASSQRQGYGYTF. This rearrangement joins TRBV4-1 to TRBJ1-2, with 7 bases that match TRBD1. CDR3 length: 13 residues. Germline V gene lookup returns CDR1 MGHRA and CDR2 YSYEKL. Unmatched junction bases numbered 2, after V lost 3 bases and J lost 4 bases.

The chain is built from TRBV28 and TRBJ2-1; 7 nucleotides agree with TRBD2. The germline CDR1 and CDR2 sequences are MDHEN and SYDVKM. The length of the CDR3 is 14 residues. Losses at the gene ends were 10 bases for V and 8 bases for J; bases not matched to a gene: 14. The CDR3 nucleotides read TGTGCCATCCACGGGGGGAGCCCTGTTTATGAGCAGTTCTTC. Protein sequence: CAIHGGSPVYEQFF.

The chain recombines TRBV5-6 with TRBJ2-7; no reliable D call. The CDR3 is made up of 12 amino acids. Germline CDR1 reads SGHDT; CDR2 reads YYEEEE. V dropped 2 bases and J dropped 6 bases, with 9 bases sitting between them. The CDR3 DNA sequence: TGTGCCAGCAGCTTCGACTTAGGCGAGCAGTACTTC. Amino acids: CASSFDLGEQYF. Full variable domain (remainder filled in from reference TRBV5-6 and TRBJ2-7): DAGVTQSPTHLIKTRGQQVTLRCSPKSGHDTVSWYQQALGQGPQFIFQYYEEEERQRGNFPDRFSGHQFPNYSSELNVNALLLGDSALYLCASSFDLGEQYFGPGTRLTVT.

J is TRBJ2-3 and V is TRBV18, with a tentative D call TRBD2 (5 bases). The length of the CDR3 is 15 residues. From germline, CDR1 is KGHSH and CDR2 LQKENI. Trimming removed 4 bases from V and 2 bases from J, with 13 bases in between. The CDR3 DNA is TGTGCCAGCTCACTGAATTCCGGGATCACAGATACGCAGTATTTT. Amino acids: CASSLNSGITDTQYF.

This clone was seen only a few times. The rearrangement links TRBV5-1 to TRBJ1-6; 8 nucleotides match TRBD1. CDR3 length: 16 amino acids. J was trimmed by 7 bases and V by 4 bases; bases with no gene match: 10. From germline, CDR1 is SGHRS and CDR2 YFSETQ. The CDR3 is CASSPGAGGNNSPLHF. Written as DNA, the CDR3 is TGCGCCAGCAGCCCAGGGGCAGGGGGCAACAATTCACCCCTCCACTTT.

In its sample, this clone was seen once. V is TRBV10-3 and J is TRBJ1-5; 7 bases are a match to TRBD1. After removal of 6 bases from V and 2 bases from J, the junction contained 4 bases not matched to a gene. CDR1 is ENHRY, CDR2 SYGVKD, per germline. The CDR3 is 14 amino acids. The CDR3 loop is CAISDQGGNQPQHF. The CDR3 DNA sequence: TGTGCCATCAGCGATCAGGGGGGCAATCAGCCCCAGCATTTT.

The chain carries TRBV7-8 and TRBJ1-2; 9 positions match TRBD1. The CDR3 spans 18 residues. V shed 1 base, J shed 4 bases, and the junction held 13 bases outside the gene matches. Germline values: CDR1 SGHVS, CDR2 FQNEAQ. CDR3 amino acids: CASSLEPRPGQGLYGYTF. CDR3 bases: TGTGCCAGCAGCTTAGAGCCTAGACCGGGACAGGGTCTCTATGGCTACACCTTC.

The chain carries TRBV4-3 and TRBJ2-2; D may be TRBD2 (5 bases). V dropped 4 bases and J dropped 5 bases, with 20 bases sitting between them. This CDR3 is 17 amino acids long. Per the germline V gene, CDR1 is LGHNA and CDR2 is YSLEER. The CDR3 coding sequence is TGCGCCAGCAGCCCGCGGTGGGAGTGGGATAAAACCGGGGAGCTGTTTTTT. Translation: CASSPRWEWDKTGELFF.

This clone was counted a few times. The chain uses TRBV18 and TRBJ2-5, with 7 bases fitting TRBD1. The CDR3 sequence is 16 residues long. Trimming removed 3 bases from V and 5 bases from J; junction bases left unmatched: 12. Germline CDR1 and CDR2: KGHSH and LQKENI. CDR3 in DNA: TGTGCCAGCTCACCGACACTGGGACAGACTGGGGAGACCCAGTACTTC. Translated: CASSPTLGQTGETQYF.

The CDR3 region has the DNA TGTGCCAGTAGTATGGGGGGTAACCTCCACTCTGGAAACACCATATATTTT. Translated, it gives CASSMGGNLHSGNTIYF. The chain uses TRBV19 and TRBJ1-3; D may be TRBD1 (5 bases). The CDR3 is 17 residues long. The V gene lost 3 bases and the J gene lost 0 bases, with 15 bases spanning the gap. Germline V gene data show CDR1 as LNHDA and CDR2 as SQIVND (reference sequence).

This chain joins TRBV28 and TRBJ2-7, with TRBD2 matching over 7 bases. The length of the CDR3 is 12 residues. Germline trimming cut 8 bases from V and 6 bases from J; bases unmatched to any gene: 7. CDR1 and CDR2 from the germline V gene are MDHEN and SYDVKM. CDR3 sequence (DNA): TGTGCCAGCGCTAGCGGTGCTCCCGAGCAGTACTTC. This translates into CASASGAPEQYF. The full variable domain, completed using reference TRBV28 and TRBJ2-7, is DVKVTQSSRYLVKRTGEKVFLECVQDMDHENMFWYRQDPGLGLRLIYFSYDVKMKEKGDIPEGYSVSREKKERFSLILESASTNQTSMYLCASASGAPEQYFGPGTRLTVT.

The V and J genes are TRBV7-2 and TRBJ2-5, with D perhaps matching TRBD2 (6 bases). Trimming pared 5 bases from V and 5 bases from J, leaving 18 bases between. Germline V gene data show CDR1 as SGHTA and CDR2 as FQGNSA. The CDR3 is made up of 15 amino acids. The CDR3 loop is CASSPGLDLRETQYF. CDR3 nucleotide sequence: TGTGCCAGCAGCCCGGGACTCGATTTACGCGAGACCCAGTACTTC.

The CDR3 DNA follows: TGTGCCACCAGGGCCGCGGGTGAGGTGGATGAGCAGTTCTTC. Its translation is CATRAAGEVDEQFF. The gene calls are TRBV15 and TRBJ2-1, with a weak D call TRBD2 (5 bases). In germline, CDR1 is LNHNV, CDR2 YYDKDF (reference sequence). The CDR3 spans 14 residues. V lost 6 bases and J 8 bases, leaving 17 bases between the germline ends.

The V call is TRBV4-2, the J call TRBJ1-1, with 7 nucleotides matching TRBD1. Germline V gene lookup returns CDR1 LGHNA and CDR2 YNFKEQ. This CDR3 spans 19 amino acids. Losses at the gene ends were 0 bases for V and 0 bases for J; bases not matched to a gene: 13. The CDR3 DNA sequence: TGTGCCAGCAGCCAAGATCGTCCTCAACCGGGACAGTTGAACACTGAAGCTTTCTTT. It encodes CASSQDRPQPGQLNTEAFF.